The clone carrying this T cell receptor beta chain was counted a single time. Its antigen is undetermined. This specimen belongs to a study of a mutant IDH1 vaccine in newly diagnosed glioma. Findings and caveats of the study: Overall, about 92% of patients had vaccine-induced immune responses. Apparently, pseudoprogression bore no relation to changes among the top peripheral T cell clonotypes.

The time point is: baseline, week 1 (first vaccination visit). The treatment is: pre-vaccination baseline after standard-of-care therapy. Using immunoSEQ multiplex PCR, the repertoire was profiled, and TCRdb retains in-frame clones only, with some absent. This sample has about 34,000 clones, with over 60% found just once. Trimming removed 4 bases at V and 0 bases at J, with 5 bases between. Germline lookup yields CDR1 SGDLS and CDR2 YYNGEE. The CDR3 has 13 residues. This sample comprised peripheral blood mononuclear cells (PBMCs), obtained from a glioma patient treated with radiotherapy, temozolomide or both. The receptor's source is a man over 45 with glioma. Some clones in this sample may be carry-over from other donors' samples. This sequence joins TRBV9 and TRBJ1-5; D is uncertain. The CDR3 DNA reads as TGTGCCAGCAGCCTGTATAGCAATCAGCCCCAGCATTTT. Amino acids: CASSLYSNQPQHF.